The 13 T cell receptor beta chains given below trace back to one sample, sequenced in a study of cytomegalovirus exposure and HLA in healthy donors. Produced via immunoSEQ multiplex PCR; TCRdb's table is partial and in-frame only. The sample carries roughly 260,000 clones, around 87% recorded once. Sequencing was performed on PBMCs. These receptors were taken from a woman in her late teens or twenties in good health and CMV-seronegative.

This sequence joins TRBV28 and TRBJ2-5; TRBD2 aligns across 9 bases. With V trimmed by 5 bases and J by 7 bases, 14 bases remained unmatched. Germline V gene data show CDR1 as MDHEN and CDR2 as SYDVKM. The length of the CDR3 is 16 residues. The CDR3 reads CASSRLGLAGGGTQYF. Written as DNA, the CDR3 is TGTGCCAGCAGTCGCCTGGGACTAGCAGGAGGCGGGACCCAGTACTTC.

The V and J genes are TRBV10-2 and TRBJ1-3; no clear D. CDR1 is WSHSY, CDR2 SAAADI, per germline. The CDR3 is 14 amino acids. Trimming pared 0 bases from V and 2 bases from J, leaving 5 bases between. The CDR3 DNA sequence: TGCGCCAGCAGTGAGTCGGGCACTGGAAACACCATATATTTT. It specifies CASSESGTGNTIYF.

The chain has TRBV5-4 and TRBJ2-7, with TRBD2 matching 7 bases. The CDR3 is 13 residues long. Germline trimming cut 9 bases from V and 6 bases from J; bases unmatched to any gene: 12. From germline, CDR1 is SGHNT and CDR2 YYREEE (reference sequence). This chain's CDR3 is CAIRNGGGVEQYF. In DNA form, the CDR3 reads TGTGCCATCCGGAATGGCGGGGGTGTCGAGCAGTACTTC.

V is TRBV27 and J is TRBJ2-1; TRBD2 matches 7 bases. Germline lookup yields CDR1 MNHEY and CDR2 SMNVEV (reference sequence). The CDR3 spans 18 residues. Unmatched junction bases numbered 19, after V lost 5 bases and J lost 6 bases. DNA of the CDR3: TGTGCCAGCAGTAAACCCCCACTGGCGGGGGTGCCAGGCAATGAGCAGTTCTTC. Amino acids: CASSKPPLAGVPGNEQFF.

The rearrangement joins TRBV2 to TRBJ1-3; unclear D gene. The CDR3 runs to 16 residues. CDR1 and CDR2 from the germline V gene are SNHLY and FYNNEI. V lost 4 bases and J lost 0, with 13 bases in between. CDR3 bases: TGTGCCAGCAGTGTTTTTCCAGTTCCCTCTGGAAACACCATATATTTT. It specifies CASSVFPVPSGNTIYF.

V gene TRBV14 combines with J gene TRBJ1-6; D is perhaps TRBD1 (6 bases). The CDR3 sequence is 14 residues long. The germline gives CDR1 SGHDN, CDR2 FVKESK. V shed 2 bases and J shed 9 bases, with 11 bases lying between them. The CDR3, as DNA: TGTGCCAGCAGCCAAACCCTGACAGGTTCACCCCTCCACTTT. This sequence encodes CASSQTLTGSPLHF.

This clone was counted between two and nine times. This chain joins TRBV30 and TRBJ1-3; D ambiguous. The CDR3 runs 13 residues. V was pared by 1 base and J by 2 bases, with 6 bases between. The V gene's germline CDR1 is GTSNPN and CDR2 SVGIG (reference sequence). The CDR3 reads CAWSGGAGNTIYF. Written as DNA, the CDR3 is TGTGCCTGGAGTGGGGGAGCTGGAAACACCATATATTTT.

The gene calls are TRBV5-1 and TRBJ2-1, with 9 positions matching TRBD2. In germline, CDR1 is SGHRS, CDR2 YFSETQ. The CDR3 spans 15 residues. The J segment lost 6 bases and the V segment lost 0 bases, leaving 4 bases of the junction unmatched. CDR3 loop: CASSLGRGGSNEQFF. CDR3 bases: TGCGCCAGCAGCTTGGGGCGGGGGGGCAGCAATGAGCAGTTCTTC.

CDR3 amino acids: CASSLDRAEANSPLHF. The DNA for the CDR3 is TGTGCCAGCAGTTTGGACAGGGCAGAAGCCAATTCACCCCTCCACTTT. The gene calls are TRBV28 and TRBJ1-6, with TRBD1 matching 8 bases. V lost 3 bases and J lost 7; bases outside the gene matches: 8. Looked up from germline, CDR1 is MDHEN and CDR2 is SYDVKM. This CDR3 comprises 16 residues.

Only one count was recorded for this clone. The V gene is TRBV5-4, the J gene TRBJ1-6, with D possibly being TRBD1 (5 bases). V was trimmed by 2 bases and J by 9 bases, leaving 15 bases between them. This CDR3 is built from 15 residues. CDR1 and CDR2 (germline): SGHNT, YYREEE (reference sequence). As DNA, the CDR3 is TGTGCCAGCAGCTTAGGGCCCCAGGGCAGTTCACCCCTCCACTTT. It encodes CASSLGPQGSSPLHF. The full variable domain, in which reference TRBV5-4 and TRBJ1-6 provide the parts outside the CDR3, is ETGVTQSPTHLIKTRGQQVTLRCSSQSGHNTVSWYQQALGQGPQFIFQYYREEENGRGNFPPRFSGLQFPNYSSELNVNALELDDSALYLCASSLGPQGSSPLHFGNGTRLTVT.

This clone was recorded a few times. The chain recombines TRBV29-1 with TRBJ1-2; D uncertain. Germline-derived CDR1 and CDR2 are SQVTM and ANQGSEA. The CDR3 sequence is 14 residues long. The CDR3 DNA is TGCGGTGCCCGCAGGACTACCTCTAACTATGGCTACACCTTC. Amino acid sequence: CGARRTTSNYGYTF.

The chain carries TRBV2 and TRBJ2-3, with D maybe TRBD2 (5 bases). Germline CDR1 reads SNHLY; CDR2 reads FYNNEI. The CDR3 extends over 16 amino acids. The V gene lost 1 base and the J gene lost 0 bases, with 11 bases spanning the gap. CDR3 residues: CASSEGGSSSTDTQYF. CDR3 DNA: TGTGCCAGCAGTGAAGGAGGGAGCAGTAGCACAGATACGCAGTATTTT.

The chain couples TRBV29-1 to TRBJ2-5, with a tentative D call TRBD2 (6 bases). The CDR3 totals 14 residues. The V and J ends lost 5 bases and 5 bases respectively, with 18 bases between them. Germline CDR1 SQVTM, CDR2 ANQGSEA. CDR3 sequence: CSVINHWAGETQYF. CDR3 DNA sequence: TGCAGCGTTATAAACCACTGGGCGGGGGAGACCCAGTACTTC. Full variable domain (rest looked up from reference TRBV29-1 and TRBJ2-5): SAVISQKPSRDICQRGTSLTIQCQVDSQVTMMFWYRQQPGQSLTLIATANQGSEATYESGFVIDKFPISRPNLTFSTLTVSNMSPEDSSIYLCSVINHWAGETQYFGPGTRLLVL.